This T cell receptor (beta chain) was obtained from a study of T cell responses to AZD1222 COVID-19 vaccine. Sequencing was performed with immunoSEQ multiplex PCR; in TCRdb, only in-frame clones are kept and a portion is missing. This sample has about 160,000 clones; more than 85% occur once, and the top ten carry roughly 3.3%. In this sample, this clone turned up a few times. Its cognate antigen is unknown. Study-level points and caveats: Rises in breadth and depth of Spike-specific TCRs came after two AZD1222 doses. White British donors predominated, females outnumbered males, and clonal diversity was possibly underestimated.

The input for sequencing was peripheral blood, taken 28 days after the second AZD1222 dose. The TCR originated in an adult who received the AZD1222 COVID-19 vaccine.

In DNA form, the CDR3 reads TGTGCCAGCAGTGGGTTACAATTAGATAGCAATCAGCCCCAGCATTTT. Translated, it gives CASSGLQLDSNQPQHF. This chain connects TRBV2 to TRBJ1-5; no reliable D call. The CDR3 totals 16 residues. Germline V gene sequence: CDR1 SNHLY, CDR2 FYNNEI. V was cut by 4 bases and J by 0 bases, with 13 bases left in between. The full variable domain, with the rest looked up from reference TRBV2 and TRBJ1-5, is EPEVTQTPSHQVTQMGQEVILRCVPISNHLYFYWYRQILGQKVEFLVSFYNNEISEKSEIFDDQFSVERPDGSNFTLKIRSTKLEDSAMYFCASSGLQLDSNQPQHFGDGTRLSIL.